The clone carrying this T cell receptor beta chain was detected once. Its antigen is still unknown. Sequencing used immunoSEQ multiplex PCR; TCRdb keeps in-frame clones, though not all of them. The sample records over 100,000 clones, approximately 95% being singletons. This sample stems from a study of graft-versus-host responses after intestinal transplantation. In the study overall: Multivisceral, liver-intestinal, or isolated intestinal transplants were given to recipients. Whole-study findings and limits: Where graft-donor T cell macrochimerism was present, patients had high graft-versus-host to host-versus-graft clonal ratios in allografts.

In germline, CDR1 is MNHEY, CDR2 SVGAGI. This CDR3 spans 12 amino acids. The V gene lost 10 bases and the J gene lost 2 bases, with 11 bases spanning the gap. V usage is TRBV6-5 and J usage is TRBJ1-2, with a possible D match to TRBD1 (6 bases). The receptor was isolated from a human donor who received an intestinal transplant. The sample in question was unstimulated CD8+ T cells sorted from spleen or lymph node cells, obtained before intestinal transplant. The CDR3 DNA reads TGTGCCACCATGGGACAAAACTATGGCTACACCTTC. As protein: CATMGQNYGYTF.